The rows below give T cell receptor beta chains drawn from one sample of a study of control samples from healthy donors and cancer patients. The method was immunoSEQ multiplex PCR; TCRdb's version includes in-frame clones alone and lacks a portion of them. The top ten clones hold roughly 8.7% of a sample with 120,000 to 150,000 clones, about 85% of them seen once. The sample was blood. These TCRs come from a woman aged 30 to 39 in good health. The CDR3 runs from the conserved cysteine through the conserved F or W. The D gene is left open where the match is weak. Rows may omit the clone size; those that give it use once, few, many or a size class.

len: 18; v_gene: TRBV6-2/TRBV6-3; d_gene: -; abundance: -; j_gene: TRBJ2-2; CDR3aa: CASSYGVGGLSMTGELFF; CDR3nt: TGTGCCAGCAGTTACGGGGTAGGGGGATTGTCAATGACCGGGGAGCTGTTTTTT
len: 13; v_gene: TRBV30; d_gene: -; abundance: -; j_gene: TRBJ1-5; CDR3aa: CAWTGDSNQPQHF; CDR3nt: TGTGCCTGGACTGGGGATAGCAATCAGCCCCAGCATTTT
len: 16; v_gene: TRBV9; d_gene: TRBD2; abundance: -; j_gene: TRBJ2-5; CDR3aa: CASSVGLAGPQETQYF; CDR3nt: TGTGCCAGCAGCGTAGGACTAGCGGGGCCTCAAGAGACCCAGTACTTC
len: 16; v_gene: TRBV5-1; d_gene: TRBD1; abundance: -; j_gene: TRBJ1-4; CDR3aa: CASSLGGTGFNEKLFF; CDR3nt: TGCGCCAGCAGCTTGGGTGGGACAGGGTTTAATGAAAAACTGTTTTTT
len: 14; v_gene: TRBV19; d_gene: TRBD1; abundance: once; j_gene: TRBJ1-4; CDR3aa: CASSRGQGREKLFF; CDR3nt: TGTGCCAGTAGTAGGGGACAGGGGCGAGAAAAACTGTTTTTT
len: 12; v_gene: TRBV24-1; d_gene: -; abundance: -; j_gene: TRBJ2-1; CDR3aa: CATSDPYNEQFF; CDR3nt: TGTGCCACCAGTGATCCATACAATGAGCAGTTCTTC
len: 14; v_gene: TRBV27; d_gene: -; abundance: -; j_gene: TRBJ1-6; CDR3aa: CASSSRPYNSPLHF; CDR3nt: TGTGCCAGCAGCTCCCGGCCCTATAATTCACCCCTCCACTTT
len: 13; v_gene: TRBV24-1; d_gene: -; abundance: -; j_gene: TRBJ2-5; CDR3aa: CATSEAGQETQYF; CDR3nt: TGTGCCACCAGTGAGGCAGGCCAAGAGACCCAGTACTTC
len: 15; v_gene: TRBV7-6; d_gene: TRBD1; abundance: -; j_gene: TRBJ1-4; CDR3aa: CASSLEGAANEKLFF; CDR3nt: TGTGCCAGCAGCTTAGAGGGGGCTGCTAATGAAAAACTGTTTTTT
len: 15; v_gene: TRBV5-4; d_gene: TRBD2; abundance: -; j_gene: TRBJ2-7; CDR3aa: CASSRAGGRSYEQYF; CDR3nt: TGTGCCAGCAGCCGTGCGGGGGGGAGGTCCTACGAGCAGTACTTC
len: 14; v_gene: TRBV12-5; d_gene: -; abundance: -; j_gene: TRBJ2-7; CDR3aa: CASGLVQGPYEQYF; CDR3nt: TGTGCTAGTGGTTTGGTACAGGGCCCCTACGAGCAGTACTTC
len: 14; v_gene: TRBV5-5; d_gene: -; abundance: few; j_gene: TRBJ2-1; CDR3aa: CASSQNGQDNEQFF; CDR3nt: TGTGCCAGCAGCCAGAATGGGCAAGACAATGAGCAGTTCTTC
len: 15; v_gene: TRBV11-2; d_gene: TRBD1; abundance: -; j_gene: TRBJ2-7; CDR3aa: CASSGRDRGRGEQYF; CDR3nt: TGTGCCAGCAGCGGGCGGGACAGGGGAAGAGGAGAGCAGTACTTC
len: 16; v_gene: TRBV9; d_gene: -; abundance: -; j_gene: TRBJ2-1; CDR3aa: CASTLSGVSSYNEQFF; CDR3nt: TGTGCCAGCACCTTGAGCGGAGTGAGCTCCTACAATGAGCAGTTCTTC
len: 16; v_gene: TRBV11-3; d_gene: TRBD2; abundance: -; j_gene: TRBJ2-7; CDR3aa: CASSLEGTTGFGEQYF; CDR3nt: TGTGCCAGCAGCTTAGAGGGGACTACCGGATTTGGGGAGCAGTACTTC
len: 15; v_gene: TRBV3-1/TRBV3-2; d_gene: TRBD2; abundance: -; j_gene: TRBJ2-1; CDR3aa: CASSQGTSVGNEQFF; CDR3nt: TGTGCCAGCAGCCAAGGGACTAGCGTCGGCAATGAGCAGTTCTTC
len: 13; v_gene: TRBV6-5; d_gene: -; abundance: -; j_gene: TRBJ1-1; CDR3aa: CASRVGWGTEAFF; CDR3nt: TGTGCCAGCAGAGTAGGGTGGGGTACTGAAGCTTTCTTT
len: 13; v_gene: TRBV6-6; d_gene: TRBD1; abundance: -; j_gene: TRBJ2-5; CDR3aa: CASSPSSRTGGDF; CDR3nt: TGTGCCAGCAGCCCCTCCTCCAGGACAGGTGGAGACTTC
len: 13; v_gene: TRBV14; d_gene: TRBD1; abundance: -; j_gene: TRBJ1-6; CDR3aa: CASSGQGASPLHF; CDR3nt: TGTGCCAGCAGTGGACAGGGGGCTTCACCCCTCCACTTT
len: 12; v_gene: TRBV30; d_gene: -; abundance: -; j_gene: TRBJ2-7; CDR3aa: CAWSPGFYEQYF; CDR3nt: TGTGCCTGGAGTCCAGGATTTTACGAGCAGTACTTC
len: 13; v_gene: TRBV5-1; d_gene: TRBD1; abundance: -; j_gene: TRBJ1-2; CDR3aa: CASSLTGEYGYTF; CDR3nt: TGCGCCAGCAGCTTAACAGGGGAGTATGGCTACACCTTC
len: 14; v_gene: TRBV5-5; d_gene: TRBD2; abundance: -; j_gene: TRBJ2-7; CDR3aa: CASTLIAGSHEQYF; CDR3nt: TGTGCCAGCACCCTCATAGCGGGGAGCCACGAGCAGTACTTC
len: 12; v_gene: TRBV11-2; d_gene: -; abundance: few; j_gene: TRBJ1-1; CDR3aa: CASSLAGTEAFF; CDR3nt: TGTGCCAGCAGCTTGGCGGGTACTGAAGCTTTCTTT
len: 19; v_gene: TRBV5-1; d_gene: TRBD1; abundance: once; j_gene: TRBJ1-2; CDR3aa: CASSYNPLEWGQGNYGYTF; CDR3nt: TGCGCCAGCAGCTACAATCCGCTTGAATGGGGACAGGGGAACTATGGCTACACCTTC